Listed below are T cell receptor beta chains from one sample, sequenced in a study of sequential checkpoint blockade in melanoma. Some clones are missing from TCRdb's copy, which holds only in-frame ones; the method was immunoSEQ multiplex PCR. The repertoire has more than 5,000 clones, 15% to 20% of them found once; the top ten carry about 16%. The source material was tumor tissue (inferred from file names), sampled from a patient given nivolumab and ipilimumab in sequence. Every receptor here comes from a human donor with melanoma. Each CDR3 is given with its conserved first and last residue.

J gene,V gene,CDR3 protein
TRBJ2-7,TRBV15,CATSRDRARAEEQYF
TRBJ2-3,TRBV30,CAWSASSADTQYF
TRBJ2-7,TRBV11-3,CASSFTVSGPGYEQYF
TRBJ1-2,TRBV6-8,CASRVGQGYGYTF
TRBJ2-7,TRBV5-1,CASSLDSGGIYEQYF
TRBJ2-7,TRBV30,CAWKRDGVSYEQYF
TRBJ2-1,TRBV30,CAWSVGGEQFF
TRBJ1-2,TRBV11-3,CASSPRDGNYGYTF
TRBJ2-3,TRBV19,CASSLRTSLTDTQYF
TRBJ2-5,TRBV19,CASSIGSGGRQETQYF
TRBJ2-5,TRBV11-3,CASSLVDWEETQYF
TRBJ2-7,TRBV28,CASSSPRQGATYEQYF
TRBJ2-1,TRBV19,CASSRTSGNNEQFF
TRBJ1-1,TRBV11-3,CASSSRGESTEAFF
TRBJ2-5,TRBV5-1,CASRVTGSMETQYF
TRBJ2-1,TRBV13,CASSLVGGAYEQFF
TRBJ1-1,TRBV6-8,CASTSRSFSVGTEAFF
TRBJ1-6,TRBV30,CAWGKPDGDNSPLHF
TRBJ2-5,TRBV9,CASSPPVGERGGETQYF
TRBJ2-7,TRBV14,CASSQDFRGEQYF
TRBJ2-7,TRBV11-3,CASSSKAGPYEQYF
TRBJ1-1,TRBV30,CAWSGGNTEAFF
TRBJ2-3,TRBV12-5,CASTQTGGGTQYF
TRBJ2-2,TRBV6-8,CASSKLVVHTGELFF
TRBJ2-3,TRBV9,CASSAEGTSVGGTDTQYF
TRBJ1-4,TRBV6-8,CASISSGPPREKLFF
TRBJ1-3,TRBV6-8,CASRATGSLFGNTIYF
TRBJ2-1,TRBV16,CASSSPGLAGDNEQFF
TRBJ1-4,TRBV18,CASSPIGAANEKLFF